The present T cell receptor (beta chain) was sequenced within a study of blood T cell repertoires in COVID-19. The wider study: The samples span acute and convalescent COVID-19 from the United States, Italy and Spain.

Profiling relied on immunoSEQ multiplex PCR, and the TCRdb table lists in-frame clones only, not all of them. The sample has roughly 200,000 clones, 90% seen once. Germline CDR1 is SNHLY and CDR2 is FYNNEI. Trimming cost V 4 bases and J 4 bases; bases outside gene matches: 3. The CDR3 length is 14 residues. Living in 24 US areas, the participants were between roughly 18 and 90 years of age. The sequence was obtained from a man aged 25-45 years who had recovered from COVID-19. The sequencing input was PBMCs or T cells enriched from blood (not recorded which). This chain links TRBV2 with TRBJ1-1; 10 bases match TRBD1. CDR3 sequence (DNA): TGTGCCAGCAGTGGGACAGGGGGTTTCACTGAAGCTTTCTTT. Translated, it gives CASSGTGGFTEAFF. Full variable domain (rest looked up from reference TRBV2 and TRBJ1-1): EPEVTQTPSHQVTQMGQEVILRCVPISNHLYFYWYRQILGQKVEFLVSFYNNEISEKSEIFDDQFSVERPDGSNFTLKIRSTKLEDSAMYFCASSGTGGFTEAFFGQGTRLTVV.